This TCR beta chain was captured in a study of blood T cell repertoires in COVID-19. Resolution of symptoms, clearance, or two negative PCRs was present in recovered Cohort 3 donors. In this sample, this clone turned up once. V lost 0 bases, J lost 9 bases, and 6 bases lay in between. This CDR3 is built from 12 residues. Germline assignment: CDR1 GTSNPN and CDR2 SVGIG (reference sequence). Clones were sequenced by immunoSEQ multiplex PCR, and TCRdb holds only the in-frame ones, with some missing. The sample includes about 280,000 clones, around 88% of them seen just once. The source material was PBMCs or T cells enriched from blood (not recorded which). The clonotype was recovered from a woman in her 40s who had recovered from COVID-19. The chain is built from TRBV30 and TRBJ1-6; D ambiguous. This CDR3 reads CAWSVHPSPLHF. The CDR3 DNA sequence: TGTGCCTGGAGTGTACATCCTTCACCCCTCCACTTT.